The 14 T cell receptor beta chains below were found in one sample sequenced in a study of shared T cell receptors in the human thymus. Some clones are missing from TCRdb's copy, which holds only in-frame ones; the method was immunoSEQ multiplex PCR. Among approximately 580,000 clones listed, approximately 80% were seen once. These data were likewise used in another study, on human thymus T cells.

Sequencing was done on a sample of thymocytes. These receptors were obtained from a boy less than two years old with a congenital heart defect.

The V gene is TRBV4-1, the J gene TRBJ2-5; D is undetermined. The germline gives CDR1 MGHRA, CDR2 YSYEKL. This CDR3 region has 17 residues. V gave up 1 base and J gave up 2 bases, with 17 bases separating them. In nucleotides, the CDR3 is TGCGCCAGCAGCCAAGTTTTGTCCCTGTCGAGACAAGAGACCCAGTACTTC. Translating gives CASSQVLSLSRQETQYF.

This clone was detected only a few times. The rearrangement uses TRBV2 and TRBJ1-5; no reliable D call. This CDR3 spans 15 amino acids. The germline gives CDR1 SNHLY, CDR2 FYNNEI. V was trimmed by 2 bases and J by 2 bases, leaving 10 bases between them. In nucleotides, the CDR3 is TGTGCCAGCAGTGAACTGGGCTCTGGCAATCAGCCCCAGCATTTT. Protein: CASSELGSGNQPQHF.

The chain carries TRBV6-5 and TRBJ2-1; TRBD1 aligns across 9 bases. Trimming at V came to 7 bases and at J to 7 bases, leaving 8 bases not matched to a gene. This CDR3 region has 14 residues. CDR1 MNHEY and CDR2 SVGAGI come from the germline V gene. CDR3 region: CASTPGQGGNEQFF. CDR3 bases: TGTGCCAGCACTCCGGGACAGGGAGGGAATGAGCAGTTCTTC.

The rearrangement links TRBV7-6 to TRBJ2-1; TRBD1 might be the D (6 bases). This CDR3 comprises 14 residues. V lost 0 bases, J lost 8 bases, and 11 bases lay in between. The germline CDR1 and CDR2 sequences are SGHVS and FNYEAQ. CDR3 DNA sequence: TGTGCCAGCAGCTTAGCAGGGGGAAAAGATGAGCAGTTCTTC. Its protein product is CASSLAGGKDEQFF.

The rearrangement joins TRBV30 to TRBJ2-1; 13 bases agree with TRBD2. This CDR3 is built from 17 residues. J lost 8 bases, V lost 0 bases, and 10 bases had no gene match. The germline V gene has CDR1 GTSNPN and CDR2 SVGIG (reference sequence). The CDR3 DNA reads TGTGCCTGGAGTGTGAGCCGACTAGCGGGGGGTTGGGATGAGCAGTTCTTC. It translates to CAWSVSRLAGGWDEQFF.

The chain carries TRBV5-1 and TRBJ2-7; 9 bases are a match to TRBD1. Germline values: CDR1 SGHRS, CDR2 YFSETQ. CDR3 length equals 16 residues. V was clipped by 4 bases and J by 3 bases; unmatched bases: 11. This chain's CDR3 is CASSAKDRGRSYEQYF. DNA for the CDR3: TGCGCCAGCAGCGCCAAGGACAGGGGACGGAGCTACGAGCAGTACTTC.

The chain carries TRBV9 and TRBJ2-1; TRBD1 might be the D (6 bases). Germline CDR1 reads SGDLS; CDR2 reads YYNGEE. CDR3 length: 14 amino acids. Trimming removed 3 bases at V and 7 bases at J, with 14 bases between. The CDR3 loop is CASSDRRRGNEQFF. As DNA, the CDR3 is TGTGCCAGCAGCGACCGCCGCAGGGGAAATGAGCAGTTCTTC.

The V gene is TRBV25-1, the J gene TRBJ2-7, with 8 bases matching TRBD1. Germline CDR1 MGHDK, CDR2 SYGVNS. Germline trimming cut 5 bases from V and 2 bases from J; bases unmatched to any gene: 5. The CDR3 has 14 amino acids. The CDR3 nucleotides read TGTGCCAGCAGTCAACGACAGGGGCCCTACGAGCAGTACTTC. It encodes CASSQRQGPYEQYF.

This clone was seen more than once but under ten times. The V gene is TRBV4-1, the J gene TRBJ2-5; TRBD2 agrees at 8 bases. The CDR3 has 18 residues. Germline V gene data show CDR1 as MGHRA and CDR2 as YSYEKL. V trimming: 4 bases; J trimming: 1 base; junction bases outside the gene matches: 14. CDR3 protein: CASSLEGSGTQPQETQYF. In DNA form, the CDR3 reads TGCGCCAGCAGCCTAGAGGGTAGCGGGACCCAACCCCAAGAGACCCAGTACTTC.

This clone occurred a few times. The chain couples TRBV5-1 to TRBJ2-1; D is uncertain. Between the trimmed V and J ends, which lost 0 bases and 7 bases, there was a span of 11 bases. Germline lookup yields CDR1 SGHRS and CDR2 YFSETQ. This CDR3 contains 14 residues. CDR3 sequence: CASSLEGGGNEQFF. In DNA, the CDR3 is TGCGCCAGCAGCTTGGAAGGTGGCGGTAATGAGCAGTTCTTC.

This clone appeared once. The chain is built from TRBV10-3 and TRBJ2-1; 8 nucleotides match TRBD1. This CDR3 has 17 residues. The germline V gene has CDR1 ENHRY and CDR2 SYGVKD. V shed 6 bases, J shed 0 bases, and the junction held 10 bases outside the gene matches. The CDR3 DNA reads TGTGCCATCAGCTACGACAGGGACAGGAGCTCCTACAATGAGCAGTTCTTC. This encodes CAISYDRDRSSYNEQFF.

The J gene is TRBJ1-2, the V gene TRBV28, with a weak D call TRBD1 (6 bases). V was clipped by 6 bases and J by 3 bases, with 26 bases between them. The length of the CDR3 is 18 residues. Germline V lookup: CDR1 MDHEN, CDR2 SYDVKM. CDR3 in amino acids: CASRNNRDKVKKDYGYTF. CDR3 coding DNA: TGTGCCAGCAGAAATAACCGGGACAAAGTAAAGAAGGACTATGGCTACACCTTC.

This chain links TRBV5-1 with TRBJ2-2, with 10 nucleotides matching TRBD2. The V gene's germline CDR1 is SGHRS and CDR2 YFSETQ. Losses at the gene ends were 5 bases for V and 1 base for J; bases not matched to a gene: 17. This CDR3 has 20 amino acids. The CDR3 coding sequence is TGCGCCAGCAGAAAGGAACTAGCGGGATATCATATCATGAACACCGGGGAGCTGTTTTTT. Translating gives CASRKELAGYHIMNTGELFF.

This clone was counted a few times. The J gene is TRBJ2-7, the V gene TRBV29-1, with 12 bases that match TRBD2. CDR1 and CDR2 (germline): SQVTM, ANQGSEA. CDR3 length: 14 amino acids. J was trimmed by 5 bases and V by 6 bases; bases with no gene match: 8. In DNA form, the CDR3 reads TGCAGCGTCCCTAGCGGGAGGGCCATCCACGAGCAGTACTTC. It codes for CSVPSGRAIHEQYF.